This T cell receptor beta chain was sequenced during a study of CD8+CD57+ T cells in acquired aplastic anemia. Patients selected for sequencing had displayed CD8+CD57+ cell expansion by flow cytometry. No patient had been given any therapy when blood was sampled. Trimming pared 2 bases from V and 3 bases from J, leaving 8 bases between. The CDR3 sequence is 15 residues long. CDR1 and CDR2 from the germline V gene are MNHEY and SVGAGI. The use of genomic DNA as template underpinned the TCR beta VDJ and CDR3 profiling. TCRdb reanalysed the reads using MiXCR and keeps one entry per CDR3 protein. Of 150,000 to 180,000 distinct CDR3 sequences listed, roughly 54% are singletons.

The chain has TRBV6-5 and TRBJ1-6; no definite D call. This TCR was recovered from a human donor with aplastic anemia. Input material: sorted CD4+, CD8+, or CD8+CD57+ T cells (not recorded which) from PBMCs. The DNA for the CDR3 is TGTGCCAGCAGTTACGATCACAGCTATAATTCACCCCTCCACTTT. Translating it yields CASSYDHSYNSPLHF.